This TCR beta chain was sequenced for a study of blood T cell repertoires in COVID-19. For the study at large: There were acute and convalescent COVID-19 samples, and they came from the United States, Italy and Spain. Sample material is recorded as cDNA or gDNA derived from T cells, B-cell-depleted T cells, or PBMCs.

The CDR3 consists of 14 residues. V shed 1 base and J shed 3 bases, with 10 bases lying between them. Germline-derived CDR1 and CDR2 are LNHDA and SQIVND (reference sequence). This clone was picked up one time. Per the study methods: Quantification of nucleated cells was approximated via reference gene primer amplification. Repertoires were generated with immunoSEQ multiplex PCR, while TCRdb's copy carries only in-frame clones and drops some. V and J calls and clone size are those listed in that table; D and trimming were worked out from the DNA. The top ten hold approximately 15% of the sample, which has more than 95,000 clones, roughly 80% seen once.

Sequencing used peripheral blood. The chain is built from TRBV19 and TRBJ2-7, with D tentatively TRBD2 (5 bases). This TCR was recovered from a woman of 80 years or more with acute or convalescent COVID-19. CDR3 in amino acids: CASSIVGLIYEQYF. DNA for the CDR3: TGTGCCAGTAGTATAGTCGGACTCATCTACGAGCAGTACTTC.